The TCR beta chain described here comes from a study of Ad26.COV2.S vaccination and SARS-CoV-2 variants. Clones were sequenced by immunoSEQ multiplex PCR, and TCRdb holds only the in-frame ones, with some missing. The sample records some 340,000 clones, 85% being singletons. As concerns this clone: What it binds is not known.

The CDR3 is 15 residues long. V was cut by 2 bases and J by 7 bases, with 15 bases left in between. Germline values: CDR1 SGDLS, CDR2 YYNGEE. Treatment: some 20 received Ad26.COV2.S at low or high dose, single or two shots; about 5 received placebo; per-sample allocation not given. Sampling was performed 63 days after the first vaccine or placebo injection. In the vaccine, an Ad26 vector expressed the SARS-CoV-2 spike of the Wuhan strain. Overall study findings and caveats: People who got the vaccine had more spike-specific TCR breadth than people who got placebo. Non-spike TCR breadth did not differ much between vaccine and placebo recipients.

The source was peripheral blood, collected in a trial of Ad26.COV2.S vaccine versus placebo. This clonotype was obtained from a person aged 18-60 years who received the Ad26.COV2.S COVID-19 vaccine or a placebo. The chain recombines TRBV9 with TRBJ1-4; TRBD1 is a possible D gene (5 bases). In nucleotides, the CDR3 is TGTGCCAGCAGCGTGTTCGGGGCGGGAGGTGAAAAACTGTTTTTT. It specifies CASSVFGAGGEKLFF. Full variable domain (rest looked up from reference TRBV9 and TRBJ1-4): DSGVTQTPKHLITATGQRVTLRCSPRSGDLSVYWYQQSLDQGLQFLIQYYNGEERAKGNILERFSAQQFPDLHSELNLSSLELGDSALYFCASSVFGAGGEKLFFGSGTQLSVL.